Shown below are 24 T cell receptor beta chains from a single sample sequenced in a study of blood T cell repertoires in COVID-19. Sequencing used immunoSEQ multiplex PCR; TCRdb keeps in-frame clones, though not all of them. The sample holds approximately 260,000 clones; around 90% are singletons and the top ten take under 2.5%. The sequenced material came from peripheral blood. These receptors were collected from a woman aged 60-70 years with COVID-19, enrolled during active disease.

Only a few counts were recorded for this clone. The chain couples TRBV3-1 (or the pseudogene TRBV3-2) to TRBJ2-5; possibly TRBD2 for D (6 bases). The germline V gene has CDR1 LGHDT and CDR2 YNNKEL (reference sequence). Trimming shortened V by 6 bases and J by 3 bases, and 8 bases separated the two germline ends. CDR3 size: 12 residues. The CDR3 reads CASRSGEETQYF. The DNA of the CDR3 is TGTGCCAGCAGGTCGGGAGAAGAGACCCAGTACTTC.

This clone came up a few times. The chain combines TRBV3-1 (or the pseudogene TRBV3-2) with TRBJ2-3, with TRBD2 as a possible D gene (6 bases). Germline-derived CDR1 and CDR2 are LGHDT and YNNKEL (reference sequence). This CDR3 spans 15 amino acids. The V and J ends lost 4 bases and 2 bases respectively, with 13 bases between them. Here the CDR3 DNA reads TGTGCCAGCAGCCTGGGACTTTTAAACACAGATACGCAGTATTTT. This translates into CASSLGLLNTDTQYF.

The V and J genes are TRBV5-1 and TRBJ2-2; the D gene is possibly TRBD2 (6 bases). This CDR3 is 16 amino acids long. V dropped 0 bases and J dropped 3 bases, with 12 bases sitting between them. CDR1 is SGHRS, CDR2 YFSETQ, per germline. The CDR3 DNA is TGCGCCAGCAGCTTGGAACGAGCGGGCCACACCGGGGAGCTGTTTTTT. Amino acids: CASSLERAGHTGELFF.

The chain joins TRBV5-4 to TRBJ2-7; no clear D gene. The germline V gene encodes CDR1 SGHNT and CDR2 YYREEE (reference sequence). This CDR3 comprises 14 residues. The V end was cut by 4 bases, the J end by 3 bases, with 14 bases between. CDR3 bases: TGTGCCAGCAGCCCGTCCGGGTCCCTCTACGAGCAGTACTTC. It specifies CASSPSGSLYEQYF.

This chain joins TRBV5-1 and TRBJ1-1, with 7 bases matching TRBD1. The CDR3 spans 15 residues. Looked up from germline, CDR1 is SGHRS and CDR2 is YFSETQ. With V trimmed by 4 bases and J by 1 base, 7 bases remained unmatched. The chain's CDR3 is CASSQPTGSNTEAFF. CDR3 nucleotides: TGCGCCAGCAGCCAACCGACAGGGTCGAACACTGAAGCTTTCTTT.

The chain uses TRBV29-1 and TRBJ2-1; TRBD1 aligns across 10 bases. Germline CDR1 SQVTM, CDR2 ANQGSEA. The CDR3 sequence is 12 residues long. V was pared by 8 bases and J by 9 bases, with 7 bases of the junction left unmatched. CDR3 DNA: TGCAGCTTAAGGACAGGGGGAGGTGAGCAGTTCTTC. This sequence encodes CSLRTGGGEQFF.

The rearrangement uses TRBV5-6 and TRBJ1-1; D may be TRBD1 (5 bases). Looked up from germline, CDR1 is SGHDT and CDR2 is YYEEEE. V shed 4 bases and J shed 0 bases, with 13 bases lying between them. The CDR3 runs to 15 residues. This CDR3 is CASSRSWGVNTEAFF. The CDR3 DNA reads as TGTGCCAGCAGCAGATCCTGGGGGGTGAACACTGAAGCTTTCTTT. Complete variable domain (other parts from reference TRBV5-6 and TRBJ1-1): DAGVTQSPTHLIKTRGQQVTLRCSPKSGHDTVSWYQQALGQGPQFIFQYYEEEERQRGNFPDRFSGHQFPNYSSELNVNALLLGDSALYLCASSRSWGVNTEAFFGQGTRLTVV.

Here the CDR3 reads CASAGFQGAPGELFF. The CDR3 DNA reads as TGCGCCAGCGCGGGGTTCCAGGGGGCACCCGGGGAGCTGTTTTTT. V is TRBV5-1 and J is TRBJ2-2, with 8 bases matching TRBD1. Germline trimming cut 7 bases from V and 6 bases from J; bases unmatched to any gene: 11. The CDR3 runs to 15 residues. Looked up from germline, CDR1 is SGHRS and CDR2 is YFSETQ.

The chain is built from TRBV6-5 and TRBJ1-6, with D possibly TRBD1 on 6 matching bases. CDR3 length: 15 amino acids. Germline V gives CDR1 MNHEY, CDR2 SVGAGI. Trimming cost V 4 bases and J 4 bases, with 11 bases left between them. CDR3 amino acids: CASSSLQGYNSPLHF. CDR3 DNA: TGTGCCAGCAGTTCGCTACAGGGTTATAATTCACCCCTCCACTTT.

This clone was seen only a few times. The V and J genes are TRBV30 and TRBJ1-2; TRBD1 is a possible D gene (5 bases). Germline CDR1 is GTSNPN and CDR2 is SVGIG (reference sequence). The CDR3 sequence is 12 residues long. Trimming stripped 4 bases from V and 4 bases from J, with 10 bases between. The CDR3 DNA is TGTGCCTGGAAAGGGGTTGGCTATGGCTACACCTTC. Its translation is CAWKGVGYGYTF.

This clone was found once. The chain combines TRBV24-1 with TRBJ2-5; 9 nucleotides align to TRBD2. Unmatched junction bases numbered 3, after V lost 4 bases and J lost 1 base. CDR3 length: 15 residues. Germline V gene data show CDR1 as KGHDR and CDR2 as SFDVKD. The CDR3 bases are TGTGCCACCAGTGACCCGACTAGCGGCCAAGAGACCCAGTACTTC. Translation: CATSDPTSGQETQYF.

CDR3 protein: CASSSQGSTYGYTF. The CDR3, as DNA: TGTGCCAGCAGCTCACAGGGTAGTACCTATGGCTACACCTTC. This chain joins TRBV5-4 and TRBJ1-2; TRBD1 might be the D (6 bases). The CDR3 spans 14 residues. CDR1 SGHNT and CDR2 YYREEE come from the germline V gene (reference sequence). V dropped 3 bases and J dropped 4 bases, with 13 bases sitting between them. The full variable domain, its missing parts supplied by reference TRBV5-4 and TRBJ1-2, is ETGVTQSPTHLIKTRGQQVTLRCSSQSGHNTVSWYQQALGQGPQFIFQYYREEENGRGNFPPRFSGLQFPNYSSELNVNALELDDSALYLCASSSQGSTYGYTFGSGTRLTVV.

This clone was counted once. The CDR3 DNA sequence: TGTGCCAGCAGTTACAGACAGAGGAACACTGAAGCTTTCTTT. Protein product: CASSYRQRNTEAFF. The rearrangement joins TRBV6-5 to TRBJ1-1; weak D call: TRBD1 (5 bases). The length of the CDR3 is 14 residues. Trimming pared 2 bases from V and 1 base from J, leaving 8 bases between. The germline V gene has CDR1 MNHEY and CDR2 SVGAGI.

The rearrangement joins TRBV19 to TRBJ1-5, with a tentative D call TRBD1 (5 bases). The CDR3 extends over 13 amino acids. V lost 4 bases and J lost 5, with 9 bases in between. Germline CDR1 is LNHDA and CDR2 is SQIVND (reference sequence). In nucleotides, the CDR3 is TGTGCCAGTAGTAAGGGGCTGGATCAGCCCCAGCATTTT. Encoded protein: CASSKGLDQPQHF.

CDR3 amino acids: CASSLFETEAFF. In DNA, the CDR3 is TGTGCCAGCAGTCTTTTTGAGACTGAAGCTTTCTTT. The V and J genes are TRBV2 and TRBJ1-1; D unresolved. V shed 5 bases and J shed 5 bases, with 9 bases lying between them. The CDR3 runs to 12 residues. Germline values: CDR1 SNHLY, CDR2 FYNNEI.

The chain employs TRBV4-2 and TRBJ2-7; D is perhaps TRBD1 (5 bases). The V and J ends lost 3 bases and 0 bases respectively, with 12 bases between them. This CDR3 is built from 15 residues. The V gene's germline CDR1 is LGHNA and CDR2 YNFKEQ. The CDR3 nucleotides read TGTGCCAGCAGCCACGCGACAGAGATCTCCTACGAGCAGTACTTC. The encoded protein is CASSHATEISYEQYF.

This chain connects TRBV5-6 to TRBJ1-6; no clear D. CDR1 is SGHDT and CDR2 is YYEEEE in the germline V gene. The CDR3 totals 14 residues. V lost 2 bases to trimming and J lost 7 bases, with 10 bases between them. The CDR3 bases are TGTGCCAGCAGCTTTTTGATCCAGAATTCACCCCTCCACTTT. The encoded protein is CASSFLIQNSPLHF.

CDR3 amino acids: CSVGRGLTGNYGYTF. The CDR3, as DNA: TGCAGCGTTGGCAGGGGCCTGACAGGGAACTATGGCTACACCTTC. The V call is TRBV29-1, the J call TRBJ1-2; TRBD1 matches 7 bases. This CDR3 contains 15 residues. The V gene end was trimmed by 4 bases and the J gene end by 2 bases; junction bases not matched to a gene: 10. Per germline, CDR1 SQVTM and CDR2 ANQGSEA. Looking up the rest from reference TRBV29-1 and TRBJ1-2 gives the full variable domain: SAVISQKPSRDICQRGTSLTIQCQVDSQVTMMFWYRQQPGQSLTLIATANQGSEATYESGFVIDKFPISRPNLTFSTLTVSNMSPEDSSIYLCSVGRGLTGNYGYTFGSGTRLTVV.

V is TRBV4-2 and J is TRBJ2-1, with 9 bases fitting TRBD2. Losses at the gene ends were 3 bases for V and 3 bases for J; bases not matched to a gene: 3. The V gene's germline CDR1 is LGHNA and CDR2 YNFKEQ. The CDR3 covers 15 residues. CDR3 nucleotides: TGTGCCAGCAGCCAGACTAGCGGAAACTACAATGAGCAGTTCTTC. It specifies CASSQTSGNYNEQFF.

This clone was detected only a few times. The CDR3 here is CASRDNSYEQYF. DNA for the CDR3: TGTGCCAGTAGGGACAACTCCTACGAGCAGTACTTC. This chain joins TRBV19 and TRBJ2-7; TRBD1 might be the D (5 bases). V shed 6 bases and J shed 0 bases, with 6 bases lying between them. Germline-derived CDR1 and CDR2 are LNHDA and SQIVND (reference sequence). There are 12 residues in the CDR3. The full variable domain, rest sourced from reference TRBV19 and TRBJ2-7, is DGGITQSPKYLFRKEGQNVTLSCEQNLNHDAMYWYRQDPGQGLRLIYYSQIVNDFQKGDIAEGYSVSREKKESFPLTVTSAQKNPTAFYLCASRDNSYEQYFGPGTRLTVT.

This chain uses TRBV19 with TRBJ1-1; no firm D call. CDR1 and CDR2 from the germline V gene are LNHDA and SQIVND (reference sequence). V was clipped by 7 bases and J by 0 bases, with 12 bases between them. The CDR3 spans 14 residues. The CDR3 DNA follows: TGTGCCAGTAACGTCCGCGGAATGAACACTGAAGCTTTCTTT. Its translation: CASNVRGMNTEAFF.

The V call is TRBV9, the J call TRBJ2-5; D might be TRBD1 (7 bases). The CDR3 loop spans 14 amino acids. The germline gives CDR1 SGDLS, CDR2 YYNGEE. V was pared by 0 bases and J by 5 bases, with 11 bases between. This CDR3 is CASSVEQGRETQYF. The DNA for the CDR3 is TGTGCCAGCAGCGTAGAACAGGGGAGGGAGACCCAGTACTTC. Complete variable domain (other parts from reference TRBV9 and TRBJ2-5): DSGVTQTPKHLITATGQRVTLRCSPRSGDLSVYWYQQSLDQGLQFLIQYYNGEERAKGNILERFSAQQFPDLHSELNLSSLELGDSALYFCASSVEQGRETQYFGPGTRLLVL.

V and J are TRBV5-1 and TRBJ2-7; D is possibly TRBD1 (7 bases). CDR1 and CDR2 from the germline V gene are SGHRS and YFSETQ. This CDR3 spans 14 amino acids. With 1 base removed from V and 5 bases from J, the gap between germline ends came to 13 bases. The CDR3 coding sequence is TGCGCCAGCAGCTTGCAGGGGGGAAATCACGAGCAGTACTTC. Amino acid sequence: CASSLQGGNHEQYF.

The V call is TRBV9, the J call TRBJ1-6; D ambiguous. CDR1 is SGDLS and CDR2 is YYNGEE in the germline V gene. V was clipped by 4 bases and J by 6 bases, with 8 bases between them. This CDR3 has 13 residues. The CDR3 DNA reads TGTGCCAGCAGCCGGTCTGCTAATTCACCCCTCCACTTT. Protein sequence: CASSRSANSPLHF.